The 8 T cell receptor beta chains given below trace back to one sample, sequenced in a study of blood T cell repertoires in COVID-19. This table comes from immunoSEQ multiplex PCR, and its TCRdb copy is limited to in-frame clones, with some not included. The sample comprises 120,000 to 150,000 clones, 85% to 90% of which are singletons, and roughly 13% rests with the top ten. Sequencing input: peripheral blood. The receptors here all came from a man aged 18 to 30 with COVID-19, enrolled during active disease.

The chain employs TRBV24-1 and TRBJ2-3, with D tentatively TRBD2 (5 bases). CDR1 is KGHDR, CDR2 SFDVKD, per germline. The CDR3 is made up of 14 amino acids. Trimming took off 7 bases at V and 1 base at J, with 11 bases between the two ends. The chain's CDR3 is CATRTSGRTDTQYF. CDR3 DNA: TGTGCCACCAGAACCAGCGGCCGCACAGATACGCAGTATTTT.

The V gene is TRBV29-1, the J gene TRBJ2-1; 12 positions match TRBD1. Germline assignment: CDR1 SQVTM and CDR2 ANQGSEA. The CDR3 covers 15 residues. V was clipped by 6 bases and J by 8 bases; unmatched bases: 11. CDR3 sequence (DNA): TGCAGCGTACGACGTCGGGACAGGGGGCAAGATGAGCAGTTCTTC. Its translation is CSVRRRDRGQDEQFF.

The V call is TRBV5-4, the J call TRBJ1-2; 9 bases agree with TRBD1. The germline V gene encodes CDR1 SGHNT and CDR2 YYREEE (reference sequence). This CDR3 is built from 20 residues. Germline trimming cut 5 bases from V and 1 base from J; bases unmatched to any gene: 21. This chain's CDR3 is CASRSGQGIGHELLNYGYTF. The CDR3 DNA follows: TGTGCCAGCAGGTCGGGACAGGGAATCGGACATGAACTACTTAACTATGGCTACACCTTC.

The chain carries TRBV9 and TRBJ2-1; a weak D match, TRBD2 (5 bases). In germline, CDR1 is SGDLS, CDR2 YYNGEE. V shed 2 bases and J shed 7 bases, with 16 bases lying between them. CDR3 size: 15 residues. The DNA of the CDR3 is TGTGCCAGCAGCGTTCGCAAAGACGGACTGAATGAGCAGTTCTTC. Encoded protein: CASSVRKDGLNEQFF.

This clone was seen a handful of times. This chain links TRBV5-1 with TRBJ1-1, with 7 bases identical to TRBD1. The CDR3 is made up of 16 amino acids. V dropped 4 bases and J dropped 4; count of bases not matched to a gene: 13. The germline gives CDR1 SGHRS, CDR2 YFSETQ. The chain's CDR3 is CASSREGGVTVTEAFF. For the CDR3, the DNA is TGCGCCAGCAGCCGCGAAGGGGGCGTAACTGTCACTGAAGCTTTCTTT.

The V and J genes are TRBV6-2 or TRBV6-3 and TRBJ2-1; 12 bases are shared with TRBD2. Germline values: CDR1 MNHEY, CDR2 SVGEGT. With 6 bases clipped from V and 9 bases from J, the junction kept 9 bases outside the gene matches. The CDR3 totals 15 residues. CDR3 coding DNA: TGTGCCAGCAGCTTGACTAGCGGGAGTTCAAGTGAGCAGTTCTTC. The encoded protein is CASSLTSGSSSEQFF.

This chain links TRBV3-1 (or the pseudogene TRBV3-2) with TRBJ2-2, with TRBD1 matching 8 bases. The CDR3 has 17 amino acids. Unmatched junction bases numbered 14, after V lost 2 bases and J lost 9 bases. The germline gives CDR1 LGHDT, CDR2 YNNKEL (reference sequence). The CDR3 nucleotides read TGTGCCAGCAGCCAATCCAGGGACAGGCCCCCAGTAAGGGAGCTGTTTTTT. This translates into CASSQSRDRPPVRELFF.

This clone has a handful of counts. CDR3 protein: CASSDGLNYNEQFF. The CDR3, as DNA: TGTGCCAGCAGCGACGGACTAAACTACAATGAGCAGTTCTTC. The chain joins TRBV5-6 to TRBJ2-1, with a weak D call TRBD2 (6 bases). Germline loops: CDR1 SGHDT, CDR2 YYEEEE. The CDR3 contains 14 residues. V shed 4 bases and J shed 3 bases, with 11 bases lying between them.